The 5 T cell receptor beta chains presented below share a single source sample, sequenced in a study of blood T cell repertoires in COVID-19. Clones were sequenced by immunoSEQ multiplex PCR, and TCRdb holds only the in-frame ones, with some missing. Of hundreds of thousands of clones listed, 88% were seen once; the top ten hold about 9.4%. Sequencing was performed on peripheral blood. The receptors derive from a woman aged 70-85 years with COVID-19, enrolled during active disease.

This chain connects TRBV29-1 to TRBJ1-3; TRBD1 matches at 9 bases. CDR1 is SQVTM and CDR2 is ANQGSEA in the germline V gene. The CDR3 covers 17 residues. Losses at the gene ends were 3 bases for V and 0 bases for J; bases not matched to a gene: 9. This CDR3 reads CSVEGRGTGNSGNTIYF. Here the CDR3 DNA reads TGCAGCGTTGAGGGCCGAGGGACAGGGAACTCTGGAAACACCATATATTTT.

The rearrangement uses TRBV28 and TRBJ2-3, with D possibly matching TRBD1 (6 bases). The CDR3 length is 14 residues. In germline, CDR1 is MDHEN, CDR2 SYDVKM. The V gene lost 5 bases and the J gene lost 6 bases, with 15 bases spanning the gap. DNA for the CDR3: TGTGCCAGCAGTCCCCCTGGGGGCGGGGATACGCAGTATTTT. Its protein is CASSPPGGGDTQYF.

This chain links TRBV11-2 with TRBJ2-1; 7 bases fit TRBD2. CDR3 size: 16 residues. J lost 9 bases, V lost 1 base, and 12 bases had no gene match. Germline loops: CDR1 SGHAT, CDR2 FQNNGV. The CDR3 here is CASSLVGTGGHGEQFF. In DNA, the CDR3 is TGTGCCAGCAGCTTAGTAGGGACGGGAGGACACGGTGAGCAGTTCTTC. Based on the CDR3 plus reference TRBV11-2 and TRBJ2-1, the full variable domain is EAGVAQSPRYKIIEKRQSVAFWCNPISGHATLYWYQQILGQGPKLLIQFQNNGVVDDSQLPKDRFSAERLKGVDSTLKIQPAKLEDSAVYLCASSLVGTGGHGEQFFGPGTRLTVL.

The chain links TRBV6-2 or TRBV6-3 to TRBJ2-3, with TRBD2 matching 7 bases. The V gene's germline CDR1 is MNHEY and CDR2 SVGEGT. The V gene end was trimmed by 2 bases and the J gene end by 3 bases; junction bases not matched to a gene: 5. The CDR3 covers 15 residues. The CDR3 nucleotides are TGTGCCAGCAGTTACGGGACTATGAGTACAGATACGCAGTATTTT. Its protein product is CASSYGTMSTDTQYF.

The chain has TRBV5-1 and TRBJ1-2; 10 bases match TRBD1. The CDR3 contains 14 residues. Germline loops: CDR1 SGHRS, CDR2 YFSETQ. With V trimmed by 5 bases and J by 5 bases, 6 bases remained unmatched. CDR3 bases: TGCGCCAGCAGTTCGACAGGGGGCGCGTATGGCTACACCTTC. Translation: CASSSTGGAYGYTF.